Below, 19 T cell receptor beta chains from the same sample are listed, as sequenced in a study of blood T cells in healthy people across ages. Together with a sample-barcoded 5' primer, a J-beta primer mix was included in a second PCR lasting about 6 to 11 cycles. TCRdb redid the calling of the 5' RACE reads with MiXCR, one entry per CDR3 protein. The table has over 450,000 distinct CDR3 sequences, around 24% seen once. This sample also appeared in a second study, on T cells of mothers and their children.

Source material: blood. The receptor set was obtained from a boy between 5 and 17 years old in good health.

The rearrangement joins TRBV29-1 to TRBJ2-5; 8 nucleotides match TRBD1. J gave up 7 bases and V 4 bases, and 5 bases lay outside the gene matches. This CDR3 is 12 amino acids long. The germline CDR1 and CDR2 sequences are SQVTM and ANQGSEA. The CDR3 is CSVGADRGTQYF. The DNA for the CDR3 is TGCAGCGTTGGGGCAGACAGGGGGACCCAGTACTTC.

This clonotype was observed a handful of times. The rearrangement joins TRBV3-1 to TRBJ2-5; 13 bases match TRBD2. J gave up 0 bases and V 1 base, and 5 bases lay outside the gene matches. The CDR3 totals 18 residues. Germline lookup yields CDR1 LGHDT and CDR2 YNNKEL (reference sequence). The CDR3 reads CASSQGTSGGTYQETQYF. DNA of the CDR3: TGTGCCAGCAGCCAAGGGACTAGCGGGGGCACGTACCAAGAGACCCAGTACTTC.

This chain joins TRBV5-4 and TRBJ1-2, with D perhaps TRBD1 (6 bases). Trimming stripped 3 bases from V and 4 bases from J, with 13 bases between. CDR1 is SGHNT, CDR2 YYREEE, per germline (reference sequence). CDR3 length: 14 amino acids. CDR3 in amino acids: CASSSRTAIYGYTF. The CDR3 bases are TGTGCCAGCAGCTCCCGGACAGCGATCTATGGCTACACCTTC.

The J gene is TRBJ1-1, the V gene TRBV12-3 or TRBV12-4, with D tentatively TRBD1 (5 bases). The CDR3 consists of 15 residues. V was pared by 5 bases and J by 3 bases, with 16 bases between. The CDR3 DNA reads TGTGCCAGCAGTCCGCGAGGAGGGGCAGACACTGAAGCTTTCTTT. Encoded protein: CASSPRGGADTEAFF.

This clonotype occurred a few times. The chain uses TRBV28 and TRBJ1-1; D may be TRBD1 (6 bases). CDR1 MDHEN and CDR2 SYDVKM come from the germline V gene. The CDR3 runs to 15 residues. The V and J ends lost 5 bases and 0 bases respectively, with 13 bases between them. CDR3 in amino acids: CASSPIQGMNTEAFF. The CDR3 nucleotides are TGTGCCAGCAGTCCCATACAGGGAATGAACACTGAAGCTTTCTTT.

This clonotype was seen ten or more times. The rearrangement links TRBV4-2 to TRBJ2-1; a possible D gene is TRBD1 (6 bases). This CDR3 region has 14 residues. Germline loops: CDR1 LGHNA, CDR2 YNFKEQ. V was trimmed by 3 bases and J by 4 bases, leaving 10 bases between them. The CDR3 is CASSQQGIYNEQFF. The CDR3 coding sequence is TGTGCCAGCAGCCAGCAGGGGATATACAATGAGCAGTTCTTC.

The chain couples TRBV6-6 to TRBJ1-6; 7 nucleotides match TRBD1. Germline-derived CDR1 and CDR2 are MNHNY and SVGAGI (reference sequence). V shed 8 bases, J shed 7 bases, and the junction held 5 bases outside the gene matches. The CDR3 has 13 amino acids. CDR3 DNA: TGTGCCAGCGCCGGGACAGCCAATTCACCCCTCCACTTT. Its protein product is CASAGTANSPLHF.

This clonotype was counted a few times. This chain links TRBV11-1 with TRBJ2-4; unclear D gene. Germline assignment: CDR1 SGHAT and CDR2 FQDESV (reference sequence). The CDR3 runs to 17 residues. Deletions cut 0 bases from V and 5 bases from J, with 17 bases between. CDR3 amino acids: CASSLAWGVDVENIQYF. The CDR3, as DNA: TGTGCCAGCAGCTTAGCGTGGGGTGTAGACGTGGAAAACATTCAGTACTTC.

CDR3 sequence reads: CASSPRQGGTPLWGTDTQYF. CDR3 in DNA: TGTGCCAGCAGCCCACGACAGGGGGGAACTCCCTTGTGGGGCACAGATACGCAGTATTTT. V gene TRBV4-2 combines with J gene TRBJ2-3; 9 positions match TRBD1. CDR3 length: 20 residues. The germline V gene encodes CDR1 LGHNA and CDR2 YNFKEQ. The V and J ends lost 4 bases and 1 base, in that order; junction bases with no gene match: 18.

This clonotype was seen many times. This sequence joins TRBV25-1 and TRBJ2-5; possibly TRBD2 for D (6 bases). V was clipped by 3 bases and J by 5 bases, with 13 bases between them. The CDR3 extends over 14 amino acids. From germline, CDR1 is MGHDK and CDR2 SYGVNS. In DNA form, the CDR3 reads TGTGCCAGCAGTGAGGAGGGGAGATGGGAGACCCAGTACTTC. Its protein is CASSEEGRWETQYF.

This clonotype was seen a handful of times. This rearrangement joins TRBV20-1 to TRBJ2-7; 7 nucleotides agree with TRBD1. The CDR3 length is 15 residues. Germline CDR1 reads DFQATT; CDR2 reads SNEGSKA (reference sequence). V trimming: 1 base; J trimming: 3 bases; junction bases outside the gene matches: 9. CDR3 DNA sequence: TGCAGTGCTAGAGGACTCCGGGACAGCAGCTACGAGCAGTACTTC. Translating it yields CSARGLRDSSYEQYF.

This clonotype appeared a few times. V gene TRBV28 combines with J gene TRBJ2-5, with a weak D call TRBD1 (6 bases). Trimming removed 5 bases at V and 5 bases at J, with 18 bases between. This CDR3 has 15 amino acids. The V gene's germline CDR1 is MDHEN and CDR2 SYDVKM. The CDR3 DNA is TGTGCCAGCAGTCCCCTCTCACAGGGACGGGAGACCCAGTACTTC. As protein: CASSPLSQGRETQYF.

The V gene is TRBV20-1, the J gene TRBJ2-5; 8 positions match TRBD2. Germline lookup yields CDR1 DFQATT and CDR2 SNEGSKA (reference sequence). The junction had 8 bases not matched to a gene; V was cut back by 6 bases and J by 5 bases. This CDR3 is 13 amino acids long. CDR3 sequence (DNA): TGCAGTGCGAGACGGACTAGCCGGGAGACCCAGTACTTC. It translates to CSARRTSRETQYF.

The chain couples TRBV28 to TRBJ2-7; 10 bases align to TRBD2. Trimming took 5 bases from V and 2 from J; bases not matched to a gene: 12. Germline CDR1 reads MDHEN; CDR2 reads SYDVKM. This CDR3 has 17 amino acids. CDR3 sequence (DNA): TGTGCCAGCAGTGCATCATCCATAGCGGGGGGTACCTACGAGCAGTACTTC. Its translation: CASSASSIAGGTYEQYF.

This clonotype was detected only a few times. The genes are TRBV6-5 and TRBJ2-3; D gene ambiguous. Germline V lookup: CDR1 MNHEY, CDR2 SVGAGI. The CDR3 contains 15 residues. V shed 5 bases and J shed 3 bases, with 15 bases lying between them. In nucleotides, the CDR3 is TGTGCCAGCAGTAATCAGACAATTACAACAGATACGCAGTATTTT. Translating gives CASSNQTITTDTQYF.

This clonotype was observed a few times. The chain recombines TRBV5-5 with TRBJ2-7, with unresolved D. V lost 4 bases and J lost 6, with 17 bases in between. The germline gives CDR1 SGHKS, CDR2 YYEKEE (reference sequence). CDR3 size: 14 residues. CDR3 DNA sequence: TGTGCCAGCAGCCCTGGTCCAGTTCTTAGCGAGCAGTACTTC. It yields the protein CASSPGPVLSEQYF.

The V and J genes are TRBV5-1 and TRBJ1-6, with 9 bases fitting TRBD1. The CDR3 has 16 residues. V was clipped by 3 bases and J by 9 bases; unmatched bases: 10. CDR1 SGHRS and CDR2 YFSETQ come from the germline V gene. DNA of the CDR3: TGCGCCAGCAGCTCGGGCCGGGACAGGGAGGGTTCACCCCTCCACTTT. Amino acids: CASSSGRDREGSPLHF.

The table lists this clonotype with a few counts. The chain links TRBV28 to TRBJ1-2; D is uncertain. The CDR3 has 16 amino acids. Germline loops: CDR1 MDHEN, CDR2 SYDVKM. V lost 8 bases to trimming and J lost 4 bases, with 23 bases between them. The CDR3 spells CASVIDITSSFYGYTF. The CDR3 DNA sequence: TGTGCCAGCGTAATAGACATCACCTCTTCCTTCTATGGCTACACCTTC.

The V and J genes are TRBV9 and TRBJ1-2; no clear D gene. This CDR3 spans 14 amino acids. Trimming removed 0 bases from V and 1 base from J, with 7 bases in between. Germline V gives CDR1 SGDLS, CDR2 YYNGEE. The CDR3 nucleotides read TGTGCCAGCAGCGTAGTAACCCATAACTATGGCTACACCTTC. Translation gives CASSVVTHNYGYTF.